Listed below are T cell receptor beta chains from one sample, sequenced in a study of cytomegalovirus exposure and HLA in healthy donors. TCRdb's table, derived via immunoSEQ multiplex PCR, lists solely in-frame clones and lacks some. This sample has some 160,000 clones, with 81% found just once. Sequencing was carried out using PBMCs. The origin of the receptors is a man aged 50 or older in good health and CMV-seropositive. Both conserved end residues are trimmed from each CDR3. Each record gives: V gene, J gene, CDR3 protein.

TRBV29-1	TRBJ2-7	SVERSYEQY
TRBV6-1	TRBJ1-1	ASSASMGGTEAF
TRBV7-3	TRBJ2-3	ASSLTEGEDTQY
TRBV4-1	TRBJ2-1	ASSGETSGSYEQF
TRBV30	TRBJ2-3	AWSVLGRGDTQY
TRBV9	TRBJ2-2	ASRSGVTGELF
TRBV5-1	TRBJ2-2	ASRSRAGDSGELF
TRBV11-2	NA	ASSFADYEQY
TRBV20-1	TRBJ1-6	SASDPVDSN
TRBV27	TRBJ1-4	ASSGGLGEKLF